A single sample is the source of the 5 T cell receptor beta chains below, sequenced in a study of blood T cell repertoires in COVID-19. Measured with immunoSEQ multiplex PCR; TCRdb has only the in-frame clones, and not every one. The data hold around 700,000 clones, with approximately 90% observed a single time. Material for sequencing was peripheral blood. Source of these receptors: a woman under 30 with acute or convalescent COVID-19.

V and J are TRBV27 and TRBJ1-1, with D perhaps matching TRBD1 (6 bases). Germline V gene data show CDR1 as MNHEY and CDR2 as SMNVEV (reference sequence). Trimming pared 4 bases from V and 1 base from J, leaving 19 bases between. The CDR3 covers 17 residues. This chain's CDR3 is CASSSRTALVRNTEAFF. As DNA, the CDR3 is TGTGCCAGCAGTTCCAGGACAGCACTAGTACGGAACACTGAAGCTTTCTTT.

This clone was counted between two and nine times. Other DNA sequences in the same sample also yield this CDR3. This sequence joins TRBV7-9 and TRBJ1-3; 8 bases fit TRBD1. Germline assignment: CDR1 SEHNR and CDR2 FQNEAQ (reference sequence). Trimming cost V 6 bases and J 2 bases; bases outside gene matches: 3. CDR3 length: 14 residues. CDR3 nucleotide sequence: TGTGCCAGCAGTTTGGACAGGGCTGGAAACACCATATATTTT. This sequence encodes CASSLDRAGNTIYF.

The chain couples TRBV14 to TRBJ2-7, with D perhaps matching TRBD1 (5 bases). With 1 base removed from V and 6 bases from J, the gap between germline ends came to 19 bases. The CDR3 is 16 amino acids. The V gene's germline CDR1 is SGHDN and CDR2 FVKESK. The CDR3 is CASSQGLRTRTGEQYF. CDR3 DNA sequence: TGTGCCAGCAGCCAAGGTCTCAGGACAAGAACGGGCGAGCAGTACTTC.

V is TRBV11-2 and J is TRBJ2-7; 7 bases are a match to TRBD1. The CDR3 spans 17 residues. CDR1 SGHAT and CDR2 FQNNGV come from the germline V gene. The J segment lost 1 base and the V segment lost 3 bases, leaving 12 bases of the junction unmatched. The CDR3 reads CASSLGRGSSGSYEQYF. As DNA, the CDR3 is TGTGCCAGCAGCTTGGGCAGGGGGAGCTCAGGTTCCTACGAGCAGTACTTC.

CDR3: CASILAGGTEAFF. The CDR3 coding sequence is TGTGCCAGTATTCTAGCGGGAGGCACTGAAGCTTTCTTT. The rearrangement uses TRBV19 and TRBJ1-1; D call uncertain. The V gene's germline CDR1 is LNHDA and CDR2 SQIVND (reference sequence). V was clipped by 7 bases and J by 4 bases, with 13 bases between them. The length of the CDR3 is 13 residues.